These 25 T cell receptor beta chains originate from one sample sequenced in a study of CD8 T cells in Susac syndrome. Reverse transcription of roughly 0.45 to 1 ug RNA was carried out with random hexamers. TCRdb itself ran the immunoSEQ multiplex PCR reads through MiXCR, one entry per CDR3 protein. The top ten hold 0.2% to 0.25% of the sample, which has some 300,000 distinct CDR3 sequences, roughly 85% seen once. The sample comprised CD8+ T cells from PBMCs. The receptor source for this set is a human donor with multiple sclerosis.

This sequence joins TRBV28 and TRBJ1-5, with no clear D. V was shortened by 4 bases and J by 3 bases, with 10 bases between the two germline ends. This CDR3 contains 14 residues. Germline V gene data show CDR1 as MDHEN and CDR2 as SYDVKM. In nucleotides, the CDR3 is TGTGCCAGCAGTTCCGGGAATCCCAATCAGCCCCAGCATTTT. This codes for CASSSGNPNQPQHF.

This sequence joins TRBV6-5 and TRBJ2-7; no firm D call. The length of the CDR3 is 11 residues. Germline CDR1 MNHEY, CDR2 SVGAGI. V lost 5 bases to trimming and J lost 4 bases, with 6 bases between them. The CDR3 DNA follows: TGTGCCAGCAGTGGCGGATACGAGCAGTACTTC. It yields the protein CASSGGYEQYF.

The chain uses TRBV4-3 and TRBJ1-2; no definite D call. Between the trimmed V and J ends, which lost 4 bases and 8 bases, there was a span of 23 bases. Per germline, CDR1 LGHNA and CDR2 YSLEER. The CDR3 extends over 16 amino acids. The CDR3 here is CASSPTRNFGVRGYTF. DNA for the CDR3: TGCGCCAGCAGCCCCACCCGGAACTTCGGGGTTCGGGGCTACACCTTC.

Here the CDR3 reads CASHPIGNTEAFF. The CDR3 DNA follows: TGTGCCAGTCACCCGATAGGGAACACTGAAGCTTTCTTT. The chain carries TRBV7-9 and TRBJ1-1; D not resolved. V was trimmed by 9 bases and J by 1 base, leaving 12 bases between them. This CDR3 contains 13 residues. Germline V gives CDR1 SEHNR, CDR2 FQNEAQ (reference sequence).

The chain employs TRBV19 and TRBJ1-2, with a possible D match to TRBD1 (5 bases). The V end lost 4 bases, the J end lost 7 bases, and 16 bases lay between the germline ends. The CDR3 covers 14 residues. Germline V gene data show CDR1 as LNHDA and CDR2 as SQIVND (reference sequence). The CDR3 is CASSRSPGRSGYTF. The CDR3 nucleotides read TGTGCCAGTAGTAGGAGTCCAGGGAGGTCTGGCTACACCTTC.

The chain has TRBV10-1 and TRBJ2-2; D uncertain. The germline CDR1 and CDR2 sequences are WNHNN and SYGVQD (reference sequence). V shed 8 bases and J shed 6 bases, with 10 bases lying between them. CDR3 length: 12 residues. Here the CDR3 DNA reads TGCGCCAGCGGCCCCCGGTCCGGGGAGCTGTTTTTT. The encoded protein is CASGPRSGELFF.

CDR3 loop: CATSRDFQETQYF. The CDR3 nucleotides are TGTGCCACTTCCCGGGACTTTCAAGAGACCCAGTACTTC. The rearrangement uses TRBV6-1 and TRBJ2-5; weak D call: TRBD2 (6 bases). In germline, CDR1 is MNHNS, CDR2 SASEGT. The CDR3 is 13 residues long. V was cut by 10 bases and J by 2 bases, with 14 bases left in between.

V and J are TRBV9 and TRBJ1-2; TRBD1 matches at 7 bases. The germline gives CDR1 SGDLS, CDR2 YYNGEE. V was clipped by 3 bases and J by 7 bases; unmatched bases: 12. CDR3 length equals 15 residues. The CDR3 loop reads CASSANFQGVSGYTF. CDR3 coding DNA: TGTGCCAGCAGCGCAAATTTCCAGGGGGTGAGTGGCTACACCTTC.

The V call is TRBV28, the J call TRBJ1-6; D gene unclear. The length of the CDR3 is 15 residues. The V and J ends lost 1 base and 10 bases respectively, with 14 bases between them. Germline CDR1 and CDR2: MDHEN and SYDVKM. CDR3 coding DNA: TGTGCCAGCAGTTTATCCCAGTGGGCTCAATCACCCCTCCACTTT. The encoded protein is CASSLSQWAQSPLHF.

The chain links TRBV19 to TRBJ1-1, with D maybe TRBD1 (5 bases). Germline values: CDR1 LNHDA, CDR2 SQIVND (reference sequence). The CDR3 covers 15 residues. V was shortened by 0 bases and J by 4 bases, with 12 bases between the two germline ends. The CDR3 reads CASSIDPGSGTEAFF. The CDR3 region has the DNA TGTGCCAGTAGTATAGACCCAGGGTCGGGCACTGAAGCTTTCTTT.

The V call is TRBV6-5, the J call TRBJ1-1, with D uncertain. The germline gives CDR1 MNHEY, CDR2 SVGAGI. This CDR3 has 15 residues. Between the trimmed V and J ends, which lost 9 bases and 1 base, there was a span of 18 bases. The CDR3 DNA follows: TGTGCCAGTACCTTCGGGTCCCGGGCGAACACTGAAGCTTTCTTT. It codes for CASTFGSRANTEAFF.

The CDR3 DNA reads as TGTGCCAGCAGCTCGGTAGCAGGCAGGGCGGAGCTGTTTTTT. It encodes CASSSVAGRAELFF. This chain links TRBV11-3 with TRBJ2-2, with D possibly TRBD1 on 5 matching bases. Trimming took 4 bases from V and 10 from J, leaving 16 bases between them. The CDR3 is 14 amino acids. The germline V gene has CDR1 SGHNT and CDR2 YENEEA.

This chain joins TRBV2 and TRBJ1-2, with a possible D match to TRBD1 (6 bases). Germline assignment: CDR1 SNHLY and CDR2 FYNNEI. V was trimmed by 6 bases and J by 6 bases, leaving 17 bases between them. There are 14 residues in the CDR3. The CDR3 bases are TGTGCCAGCAGAACAGGGTTTTCAACGAATGGCTACACCTTC. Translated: CASRTGFSTNGYTF.

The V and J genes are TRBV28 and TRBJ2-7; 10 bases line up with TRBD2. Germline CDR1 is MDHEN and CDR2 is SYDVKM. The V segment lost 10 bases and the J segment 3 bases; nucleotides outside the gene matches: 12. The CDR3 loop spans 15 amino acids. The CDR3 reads CATWTSGTGGYEQYF. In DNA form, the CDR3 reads TGTGCCACCTGGACTAGCGGAACCGGGGGCTACGAGCAGTACTTC.

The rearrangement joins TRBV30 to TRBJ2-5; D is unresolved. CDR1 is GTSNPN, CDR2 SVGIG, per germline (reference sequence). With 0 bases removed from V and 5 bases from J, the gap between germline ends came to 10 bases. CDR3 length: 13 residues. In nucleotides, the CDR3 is TGTGCCTGGAGTGTTTTCGGGCGGGAGACCCAGTACTTC. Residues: CAWSVFGRETQYF.

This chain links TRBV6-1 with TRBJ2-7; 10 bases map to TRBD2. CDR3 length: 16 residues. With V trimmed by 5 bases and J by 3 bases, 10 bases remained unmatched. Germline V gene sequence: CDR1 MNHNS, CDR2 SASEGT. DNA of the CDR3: TGTGCCAGCAGTACCGGACTAGCGGAGGTACTCTACGAGCAGTACTTC. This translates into CASSTGLAEVLYEQYF.

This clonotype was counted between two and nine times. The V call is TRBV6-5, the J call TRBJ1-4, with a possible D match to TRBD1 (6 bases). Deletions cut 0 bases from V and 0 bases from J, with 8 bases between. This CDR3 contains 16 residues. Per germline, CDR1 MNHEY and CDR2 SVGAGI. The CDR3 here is CASSYSSGATNEKLFF. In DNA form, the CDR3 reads TGTGCCAGCAGTTACTCGTCAGGGGCAACTAATGAAAAACTGTTTTTT.

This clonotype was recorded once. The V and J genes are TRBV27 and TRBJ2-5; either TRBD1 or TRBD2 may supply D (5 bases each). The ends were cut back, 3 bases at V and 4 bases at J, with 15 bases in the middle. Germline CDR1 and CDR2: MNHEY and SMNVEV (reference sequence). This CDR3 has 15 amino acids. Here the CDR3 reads CASSFKGAGGETQYF. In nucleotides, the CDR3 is TGTGCCAGCAGTTTCAAAGGGGCCGGAGGAGAGACCCAGTACTTC.

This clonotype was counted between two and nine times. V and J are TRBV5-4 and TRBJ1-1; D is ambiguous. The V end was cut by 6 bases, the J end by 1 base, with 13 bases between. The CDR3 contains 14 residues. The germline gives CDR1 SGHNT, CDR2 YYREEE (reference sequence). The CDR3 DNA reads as TGTGCCAGCACCCTCCCCGGACGGAACACTGAAGCTTTCTTT. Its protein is CASTLPGRNTEAFF.

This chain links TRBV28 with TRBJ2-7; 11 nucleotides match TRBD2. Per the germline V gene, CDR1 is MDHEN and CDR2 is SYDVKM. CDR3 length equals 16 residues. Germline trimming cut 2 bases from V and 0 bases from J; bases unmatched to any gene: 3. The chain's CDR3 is CASSLLAGGYSYEQYF. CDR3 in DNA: TGTGCCAGCAGTTTACTAGCGGGAGGATACTCCTACGAGCAGTACTTC.

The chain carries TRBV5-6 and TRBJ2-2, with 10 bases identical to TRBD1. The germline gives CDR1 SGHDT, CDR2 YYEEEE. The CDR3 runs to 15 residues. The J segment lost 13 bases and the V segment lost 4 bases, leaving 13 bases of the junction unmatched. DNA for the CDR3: TGTGCCAGCAGCGAGGCGCCGGGACAGGGGTCTGCGCTGTTTTTT. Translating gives CASSEAPGQGSALFF.

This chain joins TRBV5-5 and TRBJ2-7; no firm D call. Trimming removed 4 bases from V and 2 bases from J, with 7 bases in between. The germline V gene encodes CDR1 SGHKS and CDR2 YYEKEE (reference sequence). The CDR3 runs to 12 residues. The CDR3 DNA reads TGTGCCAGCAGCCCGGCGGCCTACGAGCAGTACTTC. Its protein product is CASSPAAYEQYF.

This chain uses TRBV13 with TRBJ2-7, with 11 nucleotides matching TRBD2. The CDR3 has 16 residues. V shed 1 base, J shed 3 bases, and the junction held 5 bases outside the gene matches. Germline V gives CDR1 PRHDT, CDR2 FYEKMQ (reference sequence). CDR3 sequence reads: CASSLATGLAVYEQYF. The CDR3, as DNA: TGTGCCAGCAGCTTAGCGACGGGACTAGCGGTCTACGAGCAGTACTTC.

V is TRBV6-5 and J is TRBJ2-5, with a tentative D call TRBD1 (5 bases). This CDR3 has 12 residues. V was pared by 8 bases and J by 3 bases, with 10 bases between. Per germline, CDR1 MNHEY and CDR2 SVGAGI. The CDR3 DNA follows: TGTGCCAGCGGGGCAGGGAAAGAGACCCAGTACTTC. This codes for CASGAGKETQYF.

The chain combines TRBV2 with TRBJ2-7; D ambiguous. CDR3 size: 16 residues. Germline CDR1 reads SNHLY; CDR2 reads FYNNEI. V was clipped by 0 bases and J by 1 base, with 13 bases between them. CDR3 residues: CASSEALKVLSYEQYF. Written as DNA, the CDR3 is TGTGCCAGCAGTGAAGCACTAAAGGTCTTATCCTACGAGCAGTACTTC.